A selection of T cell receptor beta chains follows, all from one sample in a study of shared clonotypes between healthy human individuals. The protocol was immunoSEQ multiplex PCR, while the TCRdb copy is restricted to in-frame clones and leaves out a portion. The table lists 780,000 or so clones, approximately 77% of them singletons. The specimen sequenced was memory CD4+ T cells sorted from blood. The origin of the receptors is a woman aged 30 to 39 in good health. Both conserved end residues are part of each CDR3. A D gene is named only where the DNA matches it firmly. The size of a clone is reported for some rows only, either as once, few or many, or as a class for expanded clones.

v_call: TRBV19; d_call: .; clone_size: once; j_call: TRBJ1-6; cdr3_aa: CASSRETANSPLHF; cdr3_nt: TGTGCCAGTAGTCGGGAGACAGCTAATTCACCCCTCCACTTT
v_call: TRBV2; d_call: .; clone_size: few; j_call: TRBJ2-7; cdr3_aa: CASSAPPQGRYEQYF; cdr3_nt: TGTGCCAGCAGTGCCCCTCCCCAGGGAAGGTACGAGCAGTACTTC
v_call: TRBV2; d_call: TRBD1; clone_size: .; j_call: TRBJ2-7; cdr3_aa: CASRGQGSSYEQYF; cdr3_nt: TGTGCCAGTAGGGGACAGGGGAGCTCCTACGAGCAGTACTTC
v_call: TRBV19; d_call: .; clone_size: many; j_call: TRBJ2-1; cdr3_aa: CASSSSGTPGGEQFF; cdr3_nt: TGTGCCAGTAGTTCCTCCGGGACTCCGGGTGGTGAGCAGTTCTTC
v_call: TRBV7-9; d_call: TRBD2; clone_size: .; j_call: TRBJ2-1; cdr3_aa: CASSFRTSGIDEQFF; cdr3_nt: TGTGCCAGCAGCTTCCGGACTAGCGGGATCGATGAGCAGTTCTTC
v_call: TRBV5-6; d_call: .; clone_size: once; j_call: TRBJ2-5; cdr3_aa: CASSLLAGKPETQYF; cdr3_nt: TGTGCCAGCAGCTTGTTGGCAGGGAAGCCTGAGACCCAGTACTTC
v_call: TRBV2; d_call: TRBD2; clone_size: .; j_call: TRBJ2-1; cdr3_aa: CASRTRTSSSNEQFF; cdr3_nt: TGTGCCAGCAGAACTAGGACTAGCTCAAGCAATGAGCAGTTCTTC
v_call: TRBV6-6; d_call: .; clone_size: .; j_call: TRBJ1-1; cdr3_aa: CASSYTAAPVNTEAFF; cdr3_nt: TGTGCCAGCAGTTATACTGCTGCCCCGGTGAACACTGAAGCTTTCTTT
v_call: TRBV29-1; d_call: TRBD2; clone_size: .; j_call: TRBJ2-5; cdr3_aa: CSVGRTSGRETQYF; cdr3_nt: TGCAGCGTTGGGAGGACTAGCGGGAGAGAGACCCAGTACTTC
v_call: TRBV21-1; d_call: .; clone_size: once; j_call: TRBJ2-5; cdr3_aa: CASSKAGEGVRETQYF; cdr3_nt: TGTGCCAGCAGCAAAGCTGGCGAGGGAGTTCGAGAGACCCAGTACTTC
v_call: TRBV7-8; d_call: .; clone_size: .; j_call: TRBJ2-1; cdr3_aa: CASSQNRITSSYNEQFF; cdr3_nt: TGTGCCAGCAGCCAAAACCGAATCACCAGCTCCTACAATGAGCAGTTCTTC
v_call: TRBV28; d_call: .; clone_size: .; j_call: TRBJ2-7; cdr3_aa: CASSLSDPLSYEQYF; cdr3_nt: TGTGCCAGCAGTTTATCGGACCCCCTCTCCTACGAGCAGTACTTC
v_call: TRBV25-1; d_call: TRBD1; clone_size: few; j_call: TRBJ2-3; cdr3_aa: CASRGQGGTDTQYF; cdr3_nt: TGTGCCAGCAGAGGACAGGGGGGCACAGATACGCAGTATTTT
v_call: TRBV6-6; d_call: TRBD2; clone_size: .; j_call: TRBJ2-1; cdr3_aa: CASSYRGSGMGNEQFF; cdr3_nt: TGTGCCAGCAGTTACCGAGGAAGCGGGATGGGCAATGAGCAGTTCTTC
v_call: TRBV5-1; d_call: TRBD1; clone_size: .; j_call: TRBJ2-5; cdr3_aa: CASSGGTGGGETQYF; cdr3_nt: TGCGCCAGCAGCGGAGGGACAGGGGGAGGGGAGACCCAGTACTTC
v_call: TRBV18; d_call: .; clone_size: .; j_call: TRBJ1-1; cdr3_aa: CASSPPGQRAEAFF; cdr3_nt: TGTGCCAGCTCACCACCTGGACAGAGGGCTGAAGCTTTCTTT
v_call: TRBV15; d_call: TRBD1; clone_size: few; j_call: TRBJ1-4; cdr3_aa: CATSRDRANEKLFF; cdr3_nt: TGTGCCACCAGCAGGGACAGGGCTAATGAAAAACTGTTTTTT
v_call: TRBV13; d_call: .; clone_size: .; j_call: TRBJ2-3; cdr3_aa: CASSSRETDTQYF; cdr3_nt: TGTGCCAGCAGCTCGAGGGAGACAGATACGCAGTATTTT
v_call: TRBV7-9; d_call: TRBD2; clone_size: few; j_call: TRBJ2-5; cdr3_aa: CASSSTSGFFQETQYF; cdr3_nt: TGTGCCAGCAGCTCGACTAGCGGGTTTTTTCAAGAGACCCAGTACTTC
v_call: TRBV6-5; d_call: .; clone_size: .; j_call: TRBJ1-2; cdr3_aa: CASSSGTHDYGYTF; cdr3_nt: TGTGCCAGCAGTTCCGGGACACACGACTATGGCTACACCTTC
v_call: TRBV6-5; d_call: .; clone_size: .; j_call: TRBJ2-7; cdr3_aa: CASSKGAYEQYF; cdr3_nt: TGTGCCAGTAGCAAAGGGGCCTACGAGCAGTACTTC
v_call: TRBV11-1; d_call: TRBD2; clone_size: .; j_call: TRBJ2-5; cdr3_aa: CASSRNIAGGSETQYF; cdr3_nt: TGTGCCAGCAGCCGAAACATAGCGGGAGGGAGCGAGACCCAGTACTTC
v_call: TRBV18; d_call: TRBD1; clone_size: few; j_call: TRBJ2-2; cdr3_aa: CASSPTGQGAISTGELFF; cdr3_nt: TGTGCCAGCTCACCTACGGGACAGGGGGCGATAAGCACCGGGGAGCTGTTTTTT
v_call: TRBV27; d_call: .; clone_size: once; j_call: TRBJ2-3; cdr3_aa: CASSSRVVSDTQYF; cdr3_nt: TGTGCCAGCAGCTCAAGGGTGGTTTCAGATACGCAGTATTTT
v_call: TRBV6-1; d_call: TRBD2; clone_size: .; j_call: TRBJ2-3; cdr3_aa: CASSESVAGTDTQYF; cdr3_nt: TGTGCCAGCAGTGAAAGCGTAGCGGGAACAGATACGCAGTATTTT
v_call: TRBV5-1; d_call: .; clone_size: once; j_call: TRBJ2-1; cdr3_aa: CASSLTTDTYNEQFF; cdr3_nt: TGCGCCAGCAGCTTGACGACCGACACCTACAATGAGCAGTTCTTC
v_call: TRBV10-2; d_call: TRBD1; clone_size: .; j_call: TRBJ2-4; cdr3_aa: CASSPGTGKNIQYF; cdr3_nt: TGCGCCAGCAGCCCTGGGACAGGGAAAAACATTCAGTACTTC
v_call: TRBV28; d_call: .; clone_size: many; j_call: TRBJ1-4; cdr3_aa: CASRALGATNEKLFF; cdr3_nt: TGTGCCAGCAGAGCCCTCGGGGCAACTAATGAAAAACTGTTTTTT
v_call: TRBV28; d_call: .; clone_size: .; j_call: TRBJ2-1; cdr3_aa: CASILGAGKYNEQFF; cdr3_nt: TGTGCCAGCATATTAGGGGCAGGGAAATACAATGAGCAGTTCTTC
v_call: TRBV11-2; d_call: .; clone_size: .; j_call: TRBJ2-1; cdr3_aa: CASSSWSYNEQFF; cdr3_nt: TGTGCCAGCAGCTCCTGGAGCTACAATGAGCAGTTCTTC
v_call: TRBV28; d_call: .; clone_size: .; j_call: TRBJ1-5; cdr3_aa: CASSQPGRRNQPQHF; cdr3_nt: TGTGCCAGCAGTCAACCCGGACGGCGCAATCAGCCCCAGCATTTT
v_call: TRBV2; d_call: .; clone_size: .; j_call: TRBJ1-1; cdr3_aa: CASSGDLFGEAFF; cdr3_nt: TGTGCCAGCAGTGGAGACCTATTTGGTGAAGCTTTCTTT
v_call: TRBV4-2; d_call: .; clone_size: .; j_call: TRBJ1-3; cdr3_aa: CASSLLGGQGGNTIYF; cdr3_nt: TGTGCCAGCAGCCTCTTGGGGGGGCAGGGTGGAAACACCATATATTTT
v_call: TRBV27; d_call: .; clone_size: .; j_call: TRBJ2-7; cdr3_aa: CASSFKASSMLSYEQYF; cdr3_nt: TGTGCCAGCAGTTTTAAGGCCTCCTCTATGCTCTCCTACGAGCAGTACTTC
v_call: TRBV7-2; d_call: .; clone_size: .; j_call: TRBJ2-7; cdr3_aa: CASSALSYEQYF; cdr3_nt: TGTGCCAGCAGCGCCCTCTCCTACGAGCAGTACTTC
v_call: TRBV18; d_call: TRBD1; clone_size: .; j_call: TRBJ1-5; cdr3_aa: CASSAGTGGVQPQHF; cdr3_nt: TGTGCCAGCTCGGCCGGGACAGGGGGCGTGCAGCCCCAGCATTTT
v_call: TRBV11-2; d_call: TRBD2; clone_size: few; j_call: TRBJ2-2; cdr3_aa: CASSSQRGTGELFF; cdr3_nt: TGTGCCAGCAGCTCACAGCGGGGCACCGGGGAGCTGTTTTTT
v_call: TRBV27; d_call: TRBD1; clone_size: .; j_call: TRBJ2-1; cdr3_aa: CASTRQGEQFF; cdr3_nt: TGTGCCAGCACTCGACAGGGAGAGCAGTTCTTC
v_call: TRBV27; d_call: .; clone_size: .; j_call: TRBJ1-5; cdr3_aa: CASSTHYSNQPQHF; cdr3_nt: TGTGCCAGCAGCACACATTATAGCAATCAGCCCCAGCATTTT
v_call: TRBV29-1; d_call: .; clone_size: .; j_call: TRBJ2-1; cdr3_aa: CSAPTAGQLHNEQFF; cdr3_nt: TGCAGCGCCCCAACGGCGGGACAGCTCCACAATGAGCAGTTCTTC
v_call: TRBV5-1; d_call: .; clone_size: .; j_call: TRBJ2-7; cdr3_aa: CASSSYWGGTPYEQYF; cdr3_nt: TGCGCCAGCAGCTCCTACTGGGGCGGTACGCCCTACGAGCAGTACTTC
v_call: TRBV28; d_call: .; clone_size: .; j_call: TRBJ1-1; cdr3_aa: CASSPGGGTHNTEAFF; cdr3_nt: TGTGCCAGCAGCCCTGGGGGAGGGACACATAACACTGAAGCTTTCTTT
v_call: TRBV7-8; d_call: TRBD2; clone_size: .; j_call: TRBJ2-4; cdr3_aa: CASSPFAGGRAKNIQYF; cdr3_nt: TGTGCCAGCAGCCCCTTTGCGGGAGGGCGCGCCAAAAACATTCAGTACTTC
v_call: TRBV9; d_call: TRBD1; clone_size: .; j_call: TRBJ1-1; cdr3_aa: CASSVEIAVGTGGPAFF; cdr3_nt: TGTGCCAGCAGCGTAGAGATAGCGGTTGGGACAGGTGGTCCAGCTTTCTTT
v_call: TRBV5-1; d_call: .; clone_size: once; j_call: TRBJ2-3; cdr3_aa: CASSTAGGAISDTQYF; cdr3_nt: TGCGCCAGCAGCACGGCAGGGGGGGCAATTTCAGATACGCAGTATTTT
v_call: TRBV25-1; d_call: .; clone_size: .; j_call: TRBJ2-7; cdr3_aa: CASSEPGESSYEQYF; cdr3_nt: TGTGCCAGCAGTGAACCAGGGGAAAGCTCCTACGAGCAGTACTTC
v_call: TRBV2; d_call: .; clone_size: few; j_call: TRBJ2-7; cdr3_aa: CASSERVGVLGEQYF; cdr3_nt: TGTGCCAGCAGTGAAAGGGTGGGAGTCTTGGGCGAGCAGTACTTC
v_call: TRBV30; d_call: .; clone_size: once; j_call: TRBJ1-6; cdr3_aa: CAWSDLGVGAPRSPLHF; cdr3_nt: TGTGCCTGGAGTGACCTAGGTGTGGGAGCTCCGAGGTCACCCCTCCACTTT
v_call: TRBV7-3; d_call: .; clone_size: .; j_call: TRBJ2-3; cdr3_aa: CASTLGGAPDTQYF; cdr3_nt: TGTGCCAGCACATTAGGCGGGGCCCCCGATACGCAGTATTTT
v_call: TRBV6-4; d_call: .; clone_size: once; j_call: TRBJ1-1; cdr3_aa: CASSEEEGTEAFF; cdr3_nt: TGTGCCAGCAGCGAGGAAGAGGGCACTGAAGCTTTCTTT
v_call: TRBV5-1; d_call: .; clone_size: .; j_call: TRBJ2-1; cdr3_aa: CASSPSSPSYNEQFF; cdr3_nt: TGCGCCAGCAGCCCCTCGTCCCCTTCCTACAATGAGCAGTTCTTC
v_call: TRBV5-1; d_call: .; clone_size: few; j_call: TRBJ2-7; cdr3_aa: CASSLVRTPSYEQYF; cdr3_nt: TGCGCCAGCAGCTTGGTGAGGACGCCGTCCTACGAGCAGTACTTC
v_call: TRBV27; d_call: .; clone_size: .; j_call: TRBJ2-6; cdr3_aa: CASSLVQGVGGANVLTF; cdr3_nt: TGTGCCAGCAGTTTGGTACAGGGAGTAGGAGGGGCCAACGTCCTGACTTTC
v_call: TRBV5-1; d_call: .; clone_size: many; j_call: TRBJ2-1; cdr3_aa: CASSLDWTTNNEQFF; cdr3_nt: TGCGCCAGCAGCTTGGATTGGACTACAAACAATGAGCAGTTCTTC
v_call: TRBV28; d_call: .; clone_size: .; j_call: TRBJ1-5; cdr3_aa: CASRSRLVNQPQHF; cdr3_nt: TGTGCCAGCAGATCCAGGTTGGTGAATCAGCCCCAGCATTTT
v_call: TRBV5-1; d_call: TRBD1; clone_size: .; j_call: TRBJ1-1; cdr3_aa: CASSWGTGRTEAFF; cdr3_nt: TGCGCCAGCAGCTGGGGGACAGGGAGGACTGAAGCTTTCTTT
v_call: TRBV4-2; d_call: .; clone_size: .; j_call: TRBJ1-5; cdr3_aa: CASSLVVRIRQPQHF; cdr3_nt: TGTGCCAGCAGCTTGGTGGTCAGGATCCGTCAGCCCCAGCATTTT
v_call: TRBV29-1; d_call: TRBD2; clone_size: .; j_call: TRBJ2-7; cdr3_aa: CSVESPGLAATYEQYF; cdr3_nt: TGCAGCGTTGAAAGTCCGGGACTAGCGGCCACCTACGAGCAGTACTTC
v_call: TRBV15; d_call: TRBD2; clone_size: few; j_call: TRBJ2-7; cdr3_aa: CATSRGLAGHLYEQYF; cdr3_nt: TGTGCCACCAGCAGAGGACTAGCGGGACATCTCTACGAGCAGTACTTC